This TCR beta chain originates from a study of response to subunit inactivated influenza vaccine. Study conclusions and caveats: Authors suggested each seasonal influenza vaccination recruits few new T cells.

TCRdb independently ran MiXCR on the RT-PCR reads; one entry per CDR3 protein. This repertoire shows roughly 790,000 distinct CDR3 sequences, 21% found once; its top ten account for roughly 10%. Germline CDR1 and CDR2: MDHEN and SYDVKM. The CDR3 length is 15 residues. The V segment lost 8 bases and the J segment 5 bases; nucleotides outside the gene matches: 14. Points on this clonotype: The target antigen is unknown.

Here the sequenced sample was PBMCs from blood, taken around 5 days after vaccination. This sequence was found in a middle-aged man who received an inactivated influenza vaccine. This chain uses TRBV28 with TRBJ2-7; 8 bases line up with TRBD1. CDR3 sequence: CASRTVGTGRHEQYF. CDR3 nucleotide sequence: TGTGCCAGCCGAACAGTTGGGACAGGACGCCACGAGCAGTACTTC. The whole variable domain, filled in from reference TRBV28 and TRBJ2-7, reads DVKVTQSSRYLVKRTGEKVFLECVQDMDHENMFWYRQDPGLGLRLIYFSYDVKMKEKGDIPEGYSVSREKKERFSLILESASTNQTSMYLCASRTVGTGRHEQYFGPGTRLTVT.